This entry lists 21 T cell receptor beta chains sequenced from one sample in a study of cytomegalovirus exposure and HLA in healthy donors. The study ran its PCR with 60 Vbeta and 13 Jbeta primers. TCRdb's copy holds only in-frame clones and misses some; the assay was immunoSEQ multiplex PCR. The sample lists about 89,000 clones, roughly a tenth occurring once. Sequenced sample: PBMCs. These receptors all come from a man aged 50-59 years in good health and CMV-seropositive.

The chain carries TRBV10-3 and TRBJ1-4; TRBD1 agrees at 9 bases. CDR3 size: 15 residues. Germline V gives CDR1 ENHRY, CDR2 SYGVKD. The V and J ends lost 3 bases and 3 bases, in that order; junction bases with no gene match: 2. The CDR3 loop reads CAISDTGGPNEKLFF. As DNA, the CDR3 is TGTGCCATCAGTGACACAGGGGGCCCTAATGAAAAACTGTTTTTT.

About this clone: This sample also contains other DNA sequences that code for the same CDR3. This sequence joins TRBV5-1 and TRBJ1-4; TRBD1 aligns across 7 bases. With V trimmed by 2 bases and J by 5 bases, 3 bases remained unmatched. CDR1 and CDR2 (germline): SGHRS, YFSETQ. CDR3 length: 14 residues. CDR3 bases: TGCGCCAGCAGCTTCGCAGGGGGAAATGAAAAACTGTTTTTT. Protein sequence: CASSFAGGNEKLFF.

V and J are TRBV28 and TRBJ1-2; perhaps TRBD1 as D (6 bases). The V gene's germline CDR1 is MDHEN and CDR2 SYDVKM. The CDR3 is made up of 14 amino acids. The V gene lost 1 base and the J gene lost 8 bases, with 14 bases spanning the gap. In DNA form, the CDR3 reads TGTGCCAGCAGTTTATTAGGGGGGGGGTCCGGCTACACCTTC. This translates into CASSLLGGGSGYTF.

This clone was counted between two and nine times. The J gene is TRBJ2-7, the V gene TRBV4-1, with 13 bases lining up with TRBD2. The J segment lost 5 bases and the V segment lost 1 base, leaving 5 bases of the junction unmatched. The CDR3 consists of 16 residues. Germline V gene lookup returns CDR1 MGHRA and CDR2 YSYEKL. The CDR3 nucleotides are TGCGCCAGCAGCCAAGCCTGGACTAGCGGGAGCAACGAGCAGTACTTC. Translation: CASSQAWTSGSNEQYF.

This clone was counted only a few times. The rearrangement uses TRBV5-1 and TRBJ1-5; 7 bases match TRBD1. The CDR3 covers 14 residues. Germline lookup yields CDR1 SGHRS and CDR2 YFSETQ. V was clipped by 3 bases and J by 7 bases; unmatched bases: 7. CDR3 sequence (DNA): TGCGCCAGCAGCTCGACAGGGATGGACCAGCCCCAGCATTTT. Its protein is CASSSTGMDQPQHF.

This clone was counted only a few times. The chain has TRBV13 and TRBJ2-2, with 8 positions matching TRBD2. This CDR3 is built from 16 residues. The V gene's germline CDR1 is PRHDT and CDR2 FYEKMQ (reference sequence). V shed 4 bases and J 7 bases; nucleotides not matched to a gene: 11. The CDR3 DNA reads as TGTGCCAGCAGCTCCCCCTCCGGGAGGGATAACGGGGAGCTGTTTTTT. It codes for CASSSPSGRDNGELFF.

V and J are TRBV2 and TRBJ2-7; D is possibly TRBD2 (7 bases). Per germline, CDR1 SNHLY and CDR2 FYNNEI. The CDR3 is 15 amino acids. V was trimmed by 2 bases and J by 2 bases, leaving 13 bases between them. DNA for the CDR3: TGTGCCAGCAGTGAACTTGGGGGGGGCCCCTACGAGCAGTACTTC. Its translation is CASSELGGGPYEQYF.

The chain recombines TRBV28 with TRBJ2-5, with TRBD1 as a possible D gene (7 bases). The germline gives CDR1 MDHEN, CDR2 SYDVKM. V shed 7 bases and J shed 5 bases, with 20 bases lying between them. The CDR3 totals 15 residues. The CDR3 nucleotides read TGTGCCAGCACCTCGACAGGGCGGAGGGGGGAGACCCAGTACTTC. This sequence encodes CASTSTGRRGETQYF.

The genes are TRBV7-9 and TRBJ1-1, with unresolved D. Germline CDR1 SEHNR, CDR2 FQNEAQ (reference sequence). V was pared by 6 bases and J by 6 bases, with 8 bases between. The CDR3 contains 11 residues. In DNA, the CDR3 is TGTGCCAGCAGACGTCAGGCTGAAGCTTTCTTT. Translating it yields CASRRQAEAFF.

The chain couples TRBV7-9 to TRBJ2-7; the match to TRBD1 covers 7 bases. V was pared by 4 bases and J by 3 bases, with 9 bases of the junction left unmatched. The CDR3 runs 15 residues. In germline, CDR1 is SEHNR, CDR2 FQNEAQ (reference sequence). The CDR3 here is CASSSRDSRLYEQYF. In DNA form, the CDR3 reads TGTGCCAGCAGCTCCCGGGACAGCCGACTCTACGAGCAGTACTTC.

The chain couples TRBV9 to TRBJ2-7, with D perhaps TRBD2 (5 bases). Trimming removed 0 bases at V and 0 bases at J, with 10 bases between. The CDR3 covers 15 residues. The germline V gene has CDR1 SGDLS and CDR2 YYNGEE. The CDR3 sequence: CASSVDSGTSYEQYF. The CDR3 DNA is TGTGCCAGCAGCGTAGACAGCGGAACCTCCTACGAGCAGTACTTC.

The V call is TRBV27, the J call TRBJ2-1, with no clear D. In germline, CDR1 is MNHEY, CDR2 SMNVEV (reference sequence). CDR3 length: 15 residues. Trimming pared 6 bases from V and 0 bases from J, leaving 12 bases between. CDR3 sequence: CASSRPRSSYNEQFF. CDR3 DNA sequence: TGTGCCAGCAGCCGTCCTAGGAGCTCCTACAATGAGCAGTTCTTC.

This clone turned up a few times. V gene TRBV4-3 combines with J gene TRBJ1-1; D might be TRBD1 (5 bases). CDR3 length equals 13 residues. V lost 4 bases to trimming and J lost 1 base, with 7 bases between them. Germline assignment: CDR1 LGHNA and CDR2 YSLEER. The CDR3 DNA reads TGCGCCAGCAGCCGAGACAGGAACACTGAAGCTTTCTTT. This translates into CASSRDRNTEAFF.

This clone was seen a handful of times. The CDR3 sequence is CASSQPTAPGANVLTF. Here the CDR3 DNA reads TGCGCCAGCAGCCAACCGACAGCCCCGGGGGCCAACGTCCTGACTTTC. The J gene is TRBJ2-6, the V gene TRBV4-1; a possible D gene is TRBD1 (5 bases). Germline CDR1 is MGHRA and CDR2 is YSYEKL. The CDR3 is 16 amino acids. V was cut by 2 bases and J by 4 bases, with 12 bases left in between.

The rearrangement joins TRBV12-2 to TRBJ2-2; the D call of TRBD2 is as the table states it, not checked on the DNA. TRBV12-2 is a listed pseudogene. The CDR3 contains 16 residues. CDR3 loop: CASRLMLAARPGELFF. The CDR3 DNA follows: TGTGCAAGTCGCTTAATGCTAGCGGCTAGGCCCGGGGAGCTGTTTTTT.

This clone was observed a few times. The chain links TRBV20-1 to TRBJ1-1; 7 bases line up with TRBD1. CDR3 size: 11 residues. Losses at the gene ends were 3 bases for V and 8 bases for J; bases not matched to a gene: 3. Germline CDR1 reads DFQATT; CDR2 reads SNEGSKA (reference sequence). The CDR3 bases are TGCAGTGCTAGCCCGACAGGGGAAGCTTTCTTT. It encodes CSASPTGEAFF.

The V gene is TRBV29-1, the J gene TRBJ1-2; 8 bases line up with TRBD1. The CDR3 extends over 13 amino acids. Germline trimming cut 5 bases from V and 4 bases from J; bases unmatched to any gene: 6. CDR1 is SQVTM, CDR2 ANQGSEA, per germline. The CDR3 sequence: CSVLDRDPYGYTF. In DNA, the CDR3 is TGCAGCGTTTTGGACAGGGACCCCTATGGCTACACCTTC.

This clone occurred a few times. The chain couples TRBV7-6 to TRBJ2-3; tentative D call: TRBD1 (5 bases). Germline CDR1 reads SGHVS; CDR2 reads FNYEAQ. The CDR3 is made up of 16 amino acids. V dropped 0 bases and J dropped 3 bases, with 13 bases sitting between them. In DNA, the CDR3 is TGTGCCAGCAGCTTAGCACCCGCAGGGTTTACAGATACGCAGTATTTT. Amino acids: CASSLAPAGFTDTQYF. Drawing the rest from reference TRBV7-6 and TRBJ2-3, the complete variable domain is GAGVSQSPRYKVTKRGQDVALRCDPISGHVSLYWYRQALGQGPEFLTYFNYEAQQDKSGLPNDRFSAERPEGSISTLTIQRTEQRDSAMYRCASSLAPAGFTDTQYFGPGTRLTVL.

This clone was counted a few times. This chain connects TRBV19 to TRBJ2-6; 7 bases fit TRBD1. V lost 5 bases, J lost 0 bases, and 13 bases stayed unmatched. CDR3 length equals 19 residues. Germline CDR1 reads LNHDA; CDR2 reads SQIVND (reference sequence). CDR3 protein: CASSEYRTGVSSGANVLTF. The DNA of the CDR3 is TGTGCCAGTAGTGAGTACCGGACAGGCGTAAGCTCTGGGGCCAACGTCCTGACTTTC.

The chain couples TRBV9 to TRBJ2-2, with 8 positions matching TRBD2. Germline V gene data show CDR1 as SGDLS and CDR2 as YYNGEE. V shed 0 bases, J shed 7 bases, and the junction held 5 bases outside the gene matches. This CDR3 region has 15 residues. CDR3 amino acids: CASSVEGLGDGELFF. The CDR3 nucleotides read TGTGCCAGCAGCGTAGAGGGACTAGGGGACGGGGAGCTGTTTTTT.

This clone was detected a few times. CDR3 DNA: TGTGCCAGCAGATACGGGCAAAACACCGGGGAGCTGTTTTTT. Translating it yields CASRYGQNTGELFF. This chain links TRBV6-5 with TRBJ2-2; D unresolved. This CDR3 comprises 14 residues. Germline lookup yields CDR1 MNHEY and CDR2 SVGAGI. V shed 6 bases and J shed 2 bases, with 10 bases lying between them.